This TCR beta chain derives from a study of OX40 agonist ivuxolimab in advanced cancers. Study in general: The patients' treatment was ivuxolimab, an agonistic anti-OX40 (CD134) antibody. In three patients, partial responses were observed, one with hepatocellular carcinoma and two with cutaneous melanoma.

The CDR3 consists of 13 residues. Germline V gene data show CDR1 as MNHEY and CDR2 as SVGAGI. The ends were cut back, 0 bases at V and 1 base at J, with 0 bases in the middle. Generated by immunoSEQ multiplex PCR, the TCRdb table keeps only in-frame clones and is missing some. Of 20,000 to 25,000 clones in the sample, roughly 82% were seen once. Sampling of blood occurred at baseline, cycle 4 day 1, and cycle 7 day 1. V and J are TRBV6-5 and TRBJ2-2; no reliable D call. Sequences were derived from CD4+ or CD8+ T cells sorted from blood, sampled in a trial of the OX40 agonist ivuxolimab. The sequence derives from an adult with an advanced solid tumor such as melanoma, head and neck, liver or kidney cancer. CDR3 DNA: TGTGCCAGCAGTTACTCGAACACCGGGGAGCTGTTTTTT. Amino acids: CASSYSNTGELFF.